Shown below are 23 T cell receptor beta chains from a single sample sequenced in a study of blood T cells in healthy people across ages. A J-beta primer mix and a sample-barcoded 5' primer were used in a second PCR of roughly 6 to 11 cycles. TCRdb reprocessed the 5' RACE reads via MiXCR and lists one record per CDR3 protein. The table shows more than 700,000 distinct CDR3 sequences, with about 55% occurring only once. Sequencing was done on a sample of blood. The receptor source for this set is a man older than 75 in good health.

Comment on this clonotype: At one boundary the junction diverges from the germline segment, which might be a read error. The genes are TRBV2 and TRBJ2-1, with D possibly matching TRBD1 (6 bases). From germline, CDR1 is SNHLY and CDR2 FYNNEI. The length of the CDR3 is 14 residues. The CDR3 sequence is CVSSDRSSYNEQFF. The CDR3 DNA reads as TGTGTCAGCAGTGACAGGTCCTCCTACAATGAGCAGTTCTTC.

The chain recombines TRBV14 with TRBJ2-5; a weak D match, TRBD2 (6 bases). V was cut by 1 base and J by 0 bases, with 9 bases left in between. The CDR3 has 15 amino acids. Germline lookup yields CDR1 SGHDN and CDR2 FVKESK. CDR3 sequence reads: CASSQVGRYQETQYF. The DNA for the CDR3 is TGTGCCAGCAGCCAAGTTGGGAGGTACCAAGAGACCCAGTACTTC.

To note about this clonotype: At one end the junction does not follow the germline gene, possibly because of a read error. The gene calls are TRBV5-6 and TRBJ2-6; D remains unclear. Germline lookup yields CDR1 SGHDT and CDR2 YYEEEE. CDR3 length: 16 residues. In nucleotides, the CDR3 is TGTGCCGGCAGCCCCCTGGGTAACTCTGGGGCCAACGTCCTGACTTTC. This encodes CAGSPLGNSGANVLTF.

This clonotype has more than one count but fewer than ten. V and J are TRBV2 and TRBJ2-5; 9 bases align to TRBD1. This CDR3 spans 15 amino acids. Germline V gene sequence: CDR1 SNHLY, CDR2 FYNNEI. The V and J ends lost 5 bases and 2 bases, in that order; junction bases with no gene match: 6. The DNA for the CDR3 is TGTGCCAGCAGTCTGGGACAGGGTCGGCAAGAGACCCAGTACTTC. This sequence encodes CASSLGQGRQETQYF.

In this sample, this clonotype turned up once. The V call is TRBV29-1, the J call TRBJ2-1; TRBD1 matches at 11 bases. CDR3 size: 18 residues. Trimming cost V 5 bases and J 10 bases; bases outside gene matches: 22. Germline CDR1 SQVTM, CDR2 ANQGSEA. The CDR3 here is CSVYRDRGWLERTGEQFF. Here the CDR3 DNA reads TGCAGCGTTTACCGGGACAGGGGGTGGCTAGAGAGGACCGGGGAGCAGTTCTTC.

The V gene is TRBV6-2 or TRBV6-3, the J gene TRBJ2-1, with 10 nucleotides matching TRBD2. Germline values: CDR1 MNHEY, CDR2 SVGEGT. This CDR3 is built from 15 residues. V lost 2 bases and J lost 9; bases outside the gene matches: 7. DNA for the CDR3: TGTGCCAGCAGTTACGGACTAGCGGAAGGGGGTGAGCAGTTCTTC. Protein sequence: CASSYGLAEGGEQFF.

This clonotype was counted only a few times. This rearrangement joins TRBV2 to TRBJ1-6; the D is unclear. Germline assignment: CDR1 SNHLY and CDR2 FYNNEI. The CDR3 sequence is 12 residues long. V was pared by 3 bases and J by 8 bases, with 5 bases between. This CDR3 reads CASSDGHSPLHF. In DNA, the CDR3 is TGTGCCAGCAGTGACGGACATTCACCCCTCCACTTT.

The chain is built from TRBV18 and TRBJ2-3; 9 bases fit TRBD2. The CDR3 sequence is 15 residues long. The ends lost 6 bases at V and 1 base at J; junction bases unmatched: 5. Germline assignment: CDR1 KGHSH and CDR2 LQKENI. The CDR3 DNA reads TGTGCCAGCTCGACCTTAGCGGGAGGCACAGATACGCAGTATTTT. Translated, it gives CASSTLAGGTDTQYF.

This clonotype was seen a few times. V gene TRBV10-3 combines with J gene TRBJ1-2; TRBD1 aligns across 7 bases. With 6 bases clipped from V and 4 bases from J, the junction kept 5 bases outside the gene matches. Germline V lookup: CDR1 ENHRY, CDR2 SYGVKD. The CDR3 is 13 amino acids. For the CDR3, the DNA is TGTGCCATCAGCAGGGGGAAATCCTATGGCTACACCTTC. This sequence encodes CAISRGKSYGYTF.

The chain employs TRBV29-1 and TRBJ2-4, with 7 bases aligning to TRBD1. The end of the DNA fits TRBJ2-5 better, so the J call may be wrong. The CDR3 loop spans 13 amino acids. CDR1 and CDR2 from the germline V gene are SQVTM and ANQGSEA. The DNA of the CDR3 is TGCAGCGTTGTCCCAGGGGGTGGCGAGACCCAGTACTTC. This gives the protein CSVVPGGGETQYF.

This clonotype showed up just once. One junction end disagrees with the germline gene, perhaps due to a read error. CDR3 sequence reads: CVSSLIKETQYF. The CDR3, as DNA: TGTGTCAGCAGCTTGATAAAAGAGACCCAGTACTTC. The rearrangement joins TRBV7-2 to TRBJ2-5, with unresolved D. Germline lookup yields CDR1 SGHTA and CDR2 FQGNSA. This CDR3 is 12 amino acids long.

This clonotype has a count of ten or more. DNA of the CDR3: TGCGCCAGCAGCCAAGAAGGGACAGGGAATAATTCACCCCTCCACTTT. Translating gives CASSQEGTGNNSPLHF. The rearrangement links TRBV4-1 to TRBJ1-6; 9 bases map to TRBD1. This CDR3 contains 16 residues. V was clipped by 0 bases and J by 5 bases; unmatched bases: 2. Germline CDR1 and CDR2: MGHRA and YSYEKL.

Worth noting for this clonotype: A much larger clone sits a single nucleotide away, making a read error possible. The rearrangement links TRBV7-2 to TRBJ1-1; D perhaps matches TRBD1 (5 bases). The germline CDR1 and CDR2 sequences are SGHTA and FQGNSA. This CDR3 spans 14 amino acids. The CDR3 DNA follows: TGTGCCAGCAACTTAGCGGGGGTGAACACTGAAGCTTTCTTT. The encoded protein is CASNLAGVNTEAFF.

The gene calls are TRBV10-2 and TRBJ2-7; TRBD2 matches 13 bases. The end of the DNA aligns better with TRBJ2-5, so the J call may be wrong. This CDR3 region has 16 residues. Germline V CDR1 and CDR2: WSHSY, SAAADI. The CDR3 spells CASSNTSGRAHETQYF. The CDR3 DNA reads as TGCGCCAGCAGTAACACTAGCGGGAGGGCCCATGAGACCCAGTACTTC.

Written as DNA, the CDR3 is TGTGCCAGCAGCAAAGTGGGGGCGGGCTATGGCTACACCTTC. Amino acids: CASSKVGAGYGYTF. The rearrangement links TRBV21-1 to TRBJ1-2; TRBD1 reflects the table's D call only, with no check against the DNA. TRBV21-1 is a pseudogene. This CDR3 region has 14 residues.

The V and J genes are TRBV6-6 and TRBJ2-7; 8 bases align to TRBD2. Germline CDR1 and CDR2: MNHNY and SVGAGI (reference sequence). CDR3 size: 16 residues. J was trimmed by 4 bases and V by 3 bases; bases with no gene match: 11. Written as DNA, the CDR3 is TGTGCCAGCAGTTATAGGGCGGGAGGATCTACTTACGAGCAGTACTTC. This translates into CASSYRAGGSTYEQYF.

The gene calls are TRBV29-1 and TRBJ2-5; 7 bases are a match to TRBD1. CDR1 and CDR2 from the germline V gene are SQVTM and ANQGSEA. The CDR3 totals 13 residues. After removal of 5 bases from V and 0 bases from J, the junction contained 3 bases not matched to a gene. The CDR3 bases are TGCAGCGTTACCGGACAGGACCAAGAGACCCAGTACTTC. This encodes CSVTGQDQETQYF.

This chain uses TRBV7-2 with TRBJ2-1, with D possibly matching TRBD2 (5 bases). The CDR3 is made up of 13 amino acids. Per germline, CDR1 SGHTA and CDR2 FQGNSA. Trimming removed 1 base at V and 5 bases at J, with 6 bases between. CDR3 region: CASSLGGHNEQFF. In DNA, the CDR3 is TGTGCCAGCAGCTTAGGCGGGCACAATGAGCAGTTCTTC.

The V call is TRBV6-6, the J call TRBJ1-2; D gene unclear. V was clipped by 6 bases and J by 6 bases, with 14 bases between them. Germline CDR1 MNHNY, CDR2 SVGAGI (reference sequence). The CDR3 totals 13 residues. The CDR3 coding sequence is TGTGCCAGCAGCAAGGACGGGCTGGATGGCTACACCTTC. It specifies CASSKDGLDGYTF.

V gene TRBV12-3 or TRBV12-4 combines with J gene TRBJ2-1, with D possibly TRBD1 on 5 matching bases. Trimming removed 6 bases from V and 10 bases from J, with 13 bases in between. This CDR3 region has 12 residues. The CDR3 DNA sequence: TGTGCCAGCAGCTTCAGGGTACCAGAGCAGTTCTTC. Protein product: CASSFRVPEQFF.

This clonotype turned up a few times. The chain is built from TRBV11-2 and TRBJ2-5, with 8 positions matching TRBD1. The length of the CDR3 is 15 residues. CDR1 is SGHAT, CDR2 FQNNGV, per germline. V was clipped by 4 bases and J by 3 bases; unmatched bases: 7. CDR3 in DNA: TGTGCCAGCAGCTGGGGGACAGGAGGCAAAGAGACCCAGTACTTC. Amino acids: CASSWGTGGKETQYF.

V usage is TRBV3-1 and J usage is TRBJ1-2, with TRBD1 as a possible D gene (5 bases). Germline CDR1 is LGHDT and CDR2 is YNNKEL (reference sequence). The CDR3 is 13 amino acids. The ends were cut back, 4 bases at V and 7 bases at J, with 13 bases in the middle. The CDR3 sequence is CASSPRGAGGYTF. For the CDR3, the DNA is TGTGCCAGCAGCCCCAGAGGGGCTGGTGGCTACACCTTC.

This clonotype was seen a handful of times. The chain uses TRBV2 and TRBJ2-5, with 9 bases lining up with TRBD2. The assigned J gene may be wrong: the sequence end matches TRBJ2-7 better. Germline CDR1 reads SNHLY; CDR2 reads FYNNEI. The CDR3 loop spans 14 amino acids. CDR3 region: CASSGTSAAYEQYF. The CDR3 coding sequence is TGTGCCAGCAGTGGGACTAGCGCGGCCTACGAGCAGTACTTC.